This T cell receptor (beta chain) was captured by sequencing in a study of blood T cell repertoires in COVID-19 (TCRdb year 2020). Describing the broader study: Collaborator samples came from the United States, Italy and Spain and covered acute and convalescent phases of COVID-19. The material from the prospective study consisted of cDNA or gDNA derived from T cells, B-cell-depleted T cells, or PBMCs. The dataset comprised deeply sampled blood TCRbeta repertoires from subjects exposed to, actively infected with, or recovered from COVID-19. The repertoires were released in a freely available public database intended as a resource for research on the immune response to SARS-CoV-2. The samples were drawn from the first 160 participants of the ongoing ImmuneRACE study and from about 1,200 subjects provided by 6 global collaborators. Nearly every sample came with metadata listing a de-identified subject ID, COVID-19 status, age in years and sex. Where available, HLA class I and class II types were taken from metadata supplied by the sample provider and were not determined by assay-based typing. Overall study outcomes, separate from this receptor: The quantity of clinical and demographic metadata differed by source and by participant and was supplied without curation.

The collaborating institutions used their own protocols to collect whole blood in K2EDTA tubes. Collaborator samples were shipped for TCRbeta analysis as frozen whole blood, isolated PBMCs, or DNA extracted from either sample type. As to this clone: Its antigen is currently not known. No base quality values were provided; no much bigger clone lies one nucleotide off.

The CDR3 holds 14 amino acids from the cysteine to the phenylalanine. Only the CDR3 DNA is retained, 42 bases long and in frame from the first base. The junction carries 5 bases between V and J, which are trimmed by 0 bases and 0 bases respectively. According to the germline V gene, CDR1 reads SGHTA and CDR2 reads FQGNSA. TCRbeta CDR3 regions were amplified from genomic DNA using the immunoSEQ Assay, a bias-controlled multiplex PCR. The paper's data handling went like this. Nucleated cell counts per sample were estimated from amplification of reference gene primers within the assay. To quantify the absolute abundance of each unique TCRbeta CDR3 rearrangement, sequence reads were collapsed and filtered. For each sample, productive Simpson clonality was calculated as the square root of Simpson's diversity index over productive rearrangements. The immuneACCESS repertoire file appears here via TCRdb, limited to in-frame rearrangements. These files lack a portion of the clones; in checked studies, under half of the deficit traces to unresolved V genes, and the cause of the others is not known. That table furnishes V, J and clone size, whereas the DNA furnished D and trimming. The sample table contains roughly 330,000 clones; only one count was recorded for approximately 90% of them. The biggest ten clones account for roughly 4% of the sample.

The chain links TRBV7-2 with TRBJ1-1; perhaps TRBD1 is the D gene, with 5 bases matching. Sequencing was performed on peripheral blood. The TCR comes from a woman aged 50 to 60 with active or convalescent COVID-19. The DNA sequence is as follows: TGTGCCAGCAGCTTAGCAGGGGTGAACACTGAAGCTTTCTTT. Translated, it gives CASSLAGVNTEAFF.